This TCR beta chain was recovered during a study of T cells expressing NK-cell markers. Background on the study: Seven of the eight sequenced donors were HCMV-seropositive; one was seronegative.

Note on this clonotype: The antigen is not known.

Looked up from germline, CDR1 is ENHRY and CDR2 is SYGVKD. CDR3 size: 18 residues. Study-wide results and caveats: A range of about 1.0-7.5% of CD8+ T cells consisted of dominant NKG2C+ clonotypes in about six donors. Four donors' CD3+CD56-NKG2C+ cells were dominated by the same clonotypes.

Scientists made TCR beta cDNA using 5'RACE template switching with UMIs. Using the 5' RACE reads, TCRdb records one entry per CDR3 protein without DNA. The specimen's table records about 260,000 distinct CDR3 sequences. This TCR came from a man younger than 35 in good health. The chain employs TRBV10-3 and TRBJ2-2; TCRdb picks TRBD2, but there is no DNA to check that call. Sample: blood T cells: a sorted CD56 or NKG2C T cell subset, CD4+ or CD8+ T cells, or bulk PBMC T cells (not recorded which). The CDR3 here is CAISENVAGVSNTGELFF.